This entry lists 15 T cell receptor beta chains sequenced from one sample in a study of shared clonotypes between healthy human individuals (TCRdb year 2020). The library was prepared using the immunoSEQ multiplex PCR assay. The immuneACCESS repertoire file appears here via TCRdb, limited to in-frame rearrangements. These files lack a portion of the clones; in checked studies, under half of the deficit traces to unresolved V genes, and the cause of the others is not known. For this sample there are about 2.4 million clones; around 90% appear just once. Over 0.12% of the sample is taken by the ten largest. The source material was naive CD4+ T cells sorted from blood. What the cell subset or site label conveys for this sample: CD45RA+ positively selected. The source is a man between 18 and 35 years old in good health.

This rearrangement joins TRBV4-2 to TRBJ2-1; the match to TRBD1 covers 8 bases. Germline loops: CDR1 LGHNA, CDR2 YNFKEQ. V lost 1 base, J lost 3 bases, and 11 bases stayed unmatched. The CDR3 contains 18 residues. CDR3 amino acids: CASSQGTQGALGYNEQFF. In nucleotides, the CDR3 is TGTGCCAGCAGCCAAGGCACTCAGGGGGCCCTGGGCTACAATGAGCAGTTCTTC.

The CDR3 nucleotides are TGTGCCAGCAGTTACTCTCTTTCCCCGGGGCATCAGCCCCAGCATTTT. Translation: CASSYSLSPGHQPQHF. V is TRBV6-5 and J is TRBJ1-5; TRBD1 might be the D (5 bases). With 0 bases removed from V and 5 bases from J, the gap between germline ends came to 14 bases. The CDR3 consists of 16 residues. Germline CDR1 and CDR2: MNHEY and SVGAGI.

The chain employs TRBV4-1 and TRBJ2-2, with TRBD2 identical over 9 bases. CDR3 size: 16 residues. CDR1 is MGHRA, CDR2 YSYEKL, per germline. With 4 bases clipped from V and 8 bases from J, the junction kept 11 bases outside the gene matches. The CDR3 DNA reads as TGCGCCAGCAGCCGCCTTGGGGTAGCGGGAGTAGGGGAGCTGTTTTTT. Protein: CASSRLGVAGVGELFF.

V is TRBV25-1 and J is TRBJ1-1; 8 positions match TRBD1. CDR1 is MGHDK and CDR2 is SYGVNS in the germline V gene. The CDR3 is 15 residues long. V lost 3 bases and J lost 1; bases outside the gene matches: 4. This CDR3 reads CASSDGDRRNTEAFF. The DNA of the CDR3 is TGTGCCAGCAGTGATGGGGACAGGAGGAACACTGAAGCTTTCTTT.

Only one count was recorded for this clone. V gene TRBV11-3 combines with J gene TRBJ2-2; the match to TRBD2 covers 11 bases. V lost 2 bases and J lost 5; bases outside the gene matches: 1. The CDR3 covers 15 residues. Germline CDR1 and CDR2: SGHNT and YENEEA. CDR3 sequence: CASSLLAGGTGELFF. Written as DNA, the CDR3 is TGTGCCAGCAGCTTACTAGCGGGAGGAACCGGGGAGCTGTTTTTT.

The V and J genes are TRBV2 and TRBJ2-1; 13 nucleotides align to TRBD2. This CDR3 is built from 15 residues. Germline lookup yields CDR1 SNHLY and CDR2 FYNNEI. After removal of 6 bases from V and 6 bases from J, the junction contained 5 bases not matched to a gene. The CDR3 spells CASSELAGGVNEQFF. CDR3 DNA: TGTGCCAGCAGCGAACTAGCGGGAGGGGTCAATGAGCAGTTCTTC.

CDR3 sequence reads: CASSQDYPTGVNYGYTF. The CDR3 bases are TGCGCCAGCAGCCAAGACTACCCCACAGGGGTCAACTATGGCTACACCTTC. V and J are TRBV5-1 and TRBJ1-2, with 7 bases identical to TRBD1. V shed 4 bases, J shed 2 bases, and the junction held 14 bases outside the gene matches. Germline-derived CDR1 and CDR2 are SGHRS and YFSETQ. CDR3 length: 17 residues.

The chain has TRBV18 and TRBJ2-3, with D possibly TRBD2 on 5 matching bases. Looked up from germline, CDR1 is KGHSH and CDR2 is LQKENI. CDR3 length: 14 residues. The germline V and J ends were trimmed by 3 bases and 0 bases, with 7 bases remaining between them. CDR3 in amino acids: CASSPWTSTDTQYF. CDR3 DNA sequence: TGTGCCAGCTCACCGTGGACTAGCACAGATACGCAGTATTTT.

The CDR3 coding sequence is TGTGCCAGCAGCTTGCCGGGACAGGGGCAAGAAAAACTGTTTTTT. Translated: CASSLPGQGQEKLFF. The chain employs TRBV5-6 and TRBJ1-4; 10 bases match TRBD1. Trimming took 1 base from V and 8 from J; bases not matched to a gene: 5. The germline CDR1 and CDR2 sequences are SGHDT and YYEEEE. The CDR3 extends over 15 amino acids.

The rearrangement uses TRBV5-1 and TRBJ2-7; the match to TRBD2 covers 12 bases. The CDR3 length is 14 residues. Germline values: CDR1 SGHRS, CDR2 YFSETQ. V dropped 7 bases and J dropped 6; count of bases not matched to a gene: 8. Written as DNA, the CDR3 is TGCGCCAGCGAAACCGGGACTAGCGGGTCCGAGCAGTACTTC. This gives the protein CASETGTSGSEQYF.

This clone was observed once. The same CDR3 arises from other DNA sequences in this sample as well. The genes are TRBV11-2 and TRBJ2-5; perhaps TRBD2 as D (6 bases). CDR1 and CDR2 from the germline V gene are SGHAT and FQNNGV. With 4 bases removed from V and 2 bases from J, the gap between germline ends came to 8 bases. This CDR3 is built from 13 residues. The CDR3 sequence is CASSSGGQETQYF. In DNA, the CDR3 is TGTGCCAGCAGCTCCGGAGGGCAAGAGACCCAGTACTTC.

The chain combines TRBV10-2 with TRBJ2-1; D is possibly TRBD2 (5 bases). Germline loops: CDR1 WSHSY, CDR2 SAAADI. V shed 7 bases and J shed 0 bases, with 13 bases lying between them. The CDR3 contains 15 residues. Written as DNA, the CDR3 is TGCGCCAGCAATGGATGGGAGAGCTCCTACAATGAGCAGTTCTTC. Protein: CASNGWESSYNEQFF.

This clone was counted a single time. The V and J genes are TRBV10-3 and TRBJ2-5; D possibly uses TRBD1 or TRBD2 (5 bases each). The J call may not be correct, given that the DNA end is closer to TRBJ2-7. CDR3 length: 14 residues. Germline V gene sequence: CDR1 ENHRY, CDR2 SYGVKD. The CDR3, as DNA: TGTGCCATCAGTCCTTCCGGGACCCCTGGCGAGCAGTACTTC. Protein: CAISPSGTPGEQYF.

DNA for the CDR3: TGCGCCAGCAGCCTTTTCTCGGGGTTCCCCTACAATGAGCAGTTCTTC. Amino acids: CASSLFSGFPYNEQFF. The chain combines TRBV5-1 with TRBJ2-1, with D maybe TRBD2 (5 bases). Looked up from germline, CDR1 is SGHRS and CDR2 is YFSETQ. This CDR3 contains 16 residues. Trimming pared 4 bases from V and 2 bases from J, leaving 16 bases between. Complete variable domain (other parts from reference TRBV5-1 and TRBJ2-1): KAGVTQTPRYLIKTRGQQVTLSCSPISGHRSVSWYQQTPGQGLQFLFEYFSETQRNKGNFPGRFSGRQFSNSRSEMNVSTLELGDSALYLCASSLFSGFPYNEQFFGPGTRLTVL.

Only one count was recorded for this clone. J is TRBJ1-1 and V is TRBV29-1; a possible D gene is TRBD1 (6 bases). Germline V gene data show CDR1 as SQVTM and CDR2 as ANQGSEA. The CDR3 length is 16 residues. With 6 bases removed from V and 0 bases from J, the gap between germline ends came to 20 bases. This chain's CDR3 is CSVVLLGTPMNTEAFF. Here the CDR3 DNA reads TGCAGCGTCGTACTTCTCGGGACACCCATGAACACTGAAGCTTTCTTT.